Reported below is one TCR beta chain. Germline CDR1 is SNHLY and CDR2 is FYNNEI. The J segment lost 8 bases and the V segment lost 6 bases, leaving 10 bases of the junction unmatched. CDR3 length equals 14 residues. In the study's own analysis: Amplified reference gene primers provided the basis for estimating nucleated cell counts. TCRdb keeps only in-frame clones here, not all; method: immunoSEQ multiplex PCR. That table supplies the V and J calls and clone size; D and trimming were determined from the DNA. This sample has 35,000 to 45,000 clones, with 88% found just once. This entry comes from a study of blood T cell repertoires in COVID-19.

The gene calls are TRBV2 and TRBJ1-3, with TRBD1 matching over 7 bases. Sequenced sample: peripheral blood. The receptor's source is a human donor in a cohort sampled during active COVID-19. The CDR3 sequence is CASSPQGLGDTIYF. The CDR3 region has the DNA TGTGCCAGCAGCCCACAGGGGCTGGGAGACACCATATATTTT.